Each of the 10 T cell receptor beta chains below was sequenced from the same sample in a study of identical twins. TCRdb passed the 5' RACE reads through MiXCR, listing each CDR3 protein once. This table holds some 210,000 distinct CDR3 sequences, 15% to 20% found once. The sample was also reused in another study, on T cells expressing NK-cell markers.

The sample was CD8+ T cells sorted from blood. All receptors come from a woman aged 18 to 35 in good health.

CDR3 region: CSATSGGGANTGELFF. The CDR3 DNA follows: TGCAGTGCCACGTCGGGGGGAGGGGCGAACACCGGGGAGCTGTTTTTT. V and J are TRBV20-1 and TRBJ2-2; 7 positions match TRBD2. Looked up from germline, CDR1 is DFQATT and CDR2 is SNEGSKA (reference sequence). The CDR3 sequence is 16 residues long. J was trimmed by 0 bases and V by 6 bases; bases with no gene match: 10.

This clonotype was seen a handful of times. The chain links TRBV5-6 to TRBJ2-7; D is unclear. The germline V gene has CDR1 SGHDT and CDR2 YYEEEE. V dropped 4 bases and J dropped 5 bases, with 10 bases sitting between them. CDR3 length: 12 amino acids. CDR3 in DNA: TGTGCCAGCAGCCAGACGAGGAACGAGCAGTACTTC. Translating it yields CASSQTRNEQYF.

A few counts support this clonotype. Here the CDR3 reads CSVEEMVGSGANVLTF. CDR3 nucleotide sequence: TGCAGCGTTGAAGAAATGGTGGGTTCCGGGGCCAACGTCCTGACTTTC. This rearrangement joins TRBV29-1 to TRBJ2-6; no definite D call. The CDR3 length is 16 residues. Germline V lookup: CDR1 SQVTM, CDR2 ANQGSEA. The V end lost 0 bases, the J end lost 4 bases, and 13 bases lay between the germline ends.

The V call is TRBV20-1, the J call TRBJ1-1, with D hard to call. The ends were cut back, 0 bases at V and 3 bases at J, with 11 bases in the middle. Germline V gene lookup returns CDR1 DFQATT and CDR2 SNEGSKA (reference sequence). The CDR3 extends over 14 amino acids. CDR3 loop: CSARDERSDTEAFF. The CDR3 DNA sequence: TGCAGTGCTAGAGATGAGAGGTCGGACACTGAAGCTTTCTTT.

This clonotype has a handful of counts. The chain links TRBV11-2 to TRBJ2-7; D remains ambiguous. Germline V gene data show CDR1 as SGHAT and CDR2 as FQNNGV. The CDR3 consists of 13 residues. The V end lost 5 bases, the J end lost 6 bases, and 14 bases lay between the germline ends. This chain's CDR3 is CASSPLLYGEQYF. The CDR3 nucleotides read TGTGCCAGCAGCCCACTCCTTTATGGCGAGCAGTACTTC.

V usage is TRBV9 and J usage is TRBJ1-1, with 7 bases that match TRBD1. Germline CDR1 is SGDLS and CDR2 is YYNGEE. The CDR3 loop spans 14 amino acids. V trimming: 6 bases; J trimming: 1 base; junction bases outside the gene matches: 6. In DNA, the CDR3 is TGTGCCAGCACTTCAGGGGGGGGGAACACTGAAGCTTTCTTT. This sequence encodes CASTSGGGNTEAFF.

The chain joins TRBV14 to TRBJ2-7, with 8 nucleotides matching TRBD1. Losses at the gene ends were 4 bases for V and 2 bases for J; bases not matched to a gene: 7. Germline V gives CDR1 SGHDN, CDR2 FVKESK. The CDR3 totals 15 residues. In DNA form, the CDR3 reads TGTGCCAGCAGCCGACCCAGGACAGGGCCCTACGAGCAGTACTTC. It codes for CASSRPRTGPYEQYF.

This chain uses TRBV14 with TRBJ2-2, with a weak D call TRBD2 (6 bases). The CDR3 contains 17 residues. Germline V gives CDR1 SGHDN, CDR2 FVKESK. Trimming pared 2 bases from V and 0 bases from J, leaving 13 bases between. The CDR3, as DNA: TGTGCCAGCAGCCAATACAGACTAGGATCGAACACCGGGGAGCTGTTTTTT. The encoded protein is CASSQYRLGSNTGELFF.

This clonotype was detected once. The CDR3 bases are TGTGCCAGCAGCAGTAAGGGGATTTGGAGCTCCTACGAGCAGTACTTC. The encoded protein is CASSSKGIWSSYEQYF. The rearrangement links TRBV21-1 to TRBJ2-7; the table calls TRBD1, which could not be checked here. TRBV21-1 is tagged as a pseudogene. The CDR3 covers 16 residues.

The chain's CDR3 is CSVRTVLATGELFF. In nucleotides, the CDR3 is TGCAGCGTCCGGACAGTGCTTGCCACCGGGGAGCTGTTTTTT. This sequence joins TRBV29-1 and TRBJ2-2; D may be TRBD1 (6 bases). From germline, CDR1 is SQVTM and CDR2 ANQGSEA. Trimming shortened V by 6 bases and J by 4 bases, and 15 bases separated the two germline ends. This CDR3 region has 14 residues.